The clone carrying this T cell receptor (beta chain) was counted a few times. Its target is not known. Every single donor gave one heparinised blood draw, and these averaged about 116 mL. Sorted populations all had greater than 98% purity. The entry originates in a study of beta chain features in type 1 diabetes. Points from the study as a whole: A moderate, significant TCRB CDR3 shortening appeared in type 1 diabetes across four CD4+ subsets.

The sequenced template was cDNA made from the entire isolated RNA. Sequencing was performed with immunoSEQ multiplex PCR; in TCRdb, only in-frame clones are kept and a portion is missing. The table includes 250,000 or so clones, 20% detected once. V shed 4 bases and J shed 1 base, with 8 bases lying between them. CDR1 and CDR2 (germline): SGHDT, YYEEEE. This CDR3 region has 13 residues. This chain connects TRBV5-6 to TRBJ1-1; TRBD1 might be the D (5 bases). The origin of this receptor is a woman in her 40s with type 1 diabetes. Sequencing input: naive CD4+ T cells from blood. In DNA, the CDR3 is TGTGCCAGCAGCCTGACAGCGAACACTGAAGCTTTCTTT. This encodes CASSLTANTEAFF.